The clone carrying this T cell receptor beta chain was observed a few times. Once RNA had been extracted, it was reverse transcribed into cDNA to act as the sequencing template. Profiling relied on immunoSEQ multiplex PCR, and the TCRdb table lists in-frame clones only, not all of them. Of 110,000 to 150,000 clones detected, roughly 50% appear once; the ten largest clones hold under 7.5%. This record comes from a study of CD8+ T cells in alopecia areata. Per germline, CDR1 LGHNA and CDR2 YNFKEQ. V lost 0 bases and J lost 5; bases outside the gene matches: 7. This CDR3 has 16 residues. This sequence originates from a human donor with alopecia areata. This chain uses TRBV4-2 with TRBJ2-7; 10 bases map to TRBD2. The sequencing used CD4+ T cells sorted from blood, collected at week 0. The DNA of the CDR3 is TGTGCCAGCAGCCAAGATTCCAGCGGGGGGGCGAACGAGCAGTACTTC. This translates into CASSQDSSGGANEQYF.